This T cell receptor beta chain was recovered during a study of cytomegalovirus exposure and HLA in healthy donors. Study-wide points: CMV antigen specificity was confirmed in vitro for three CMV-associated chains. The study put around 180 TCR beta chains on its list as cytomegalovirus-associated. Researchers reported in a later analysis that a missense DCLRE1C variant was tied to TCR beta V- and J-gene trimming.

In the PCR, 60 Vbeta and 13 Jbeta primers were used. Authors' data handling: It was a later analysis that counted around 85 million unique TCR beta chains, of which approximately 9.9 million were shared. Profiling relied on immunoSEQ multiplex PCR, and the TCRdb table lists in-frame clones only, not all of them. D and trimming come from the DNA, and the V and J calls and clone size come from that table. The sample lists approximately 150,000 clones, more than 65% occurring once. V dropped 3 bases and J dropped 2; count of bases not matched to a gene: 3. Germline-derived CDR1 and CDR2 are SGHNT and YYREEE (reference sequence). There are 16 residues in the CDR3. For this clone: Its antigen is still unknown.

The sequence came from a man aged 25-45 years in good health and CMV-seropositive. Sequencing was carried out using PBMCs. The chain uses TRBV5-4 and TRBJ2-7; TRBD2 agrees at 15 bases. CDR3 bases: TGTGCCAGCAGCTCGGGACTAGCGGGAGGCGCCTACGAGCAGTACTTC. Amino acids: CASSSGLAGGAYEQYF.